A single sample gave rise to the 8 T cell receptor beta chains below, sequenced in a study of siplizumab effects on memory and regulatory T cells. Clones were read by immunoSEQ multiplex PCR, and TCRdb kept only the in-frame ones, dropping some. The table shows more than 85,000 clones, with roughly 92% occurring only once. Sequencing was carried out using CD4+ T cells sorted from blood. These receptor sequences come from a human donor in good health.

V and J are TRBV6-5 and TRBJ2-5; possible D gene TRBD1, 6 bases. CDR1 is MNHEY, CDR2 SVGAGI, per germline. Trimming pared 3 bases from V and 2 bases from J, leaving 16 bases between. The CDR3 runs 16 residues. The CDR3 DNA reads as TGTGCCAGCAGTTATGGAACCGGGACAACACAAGAGACCCAGTACTTC. It encodes CASSYGTGTTQETQYF.

The chain joins TRBV10-3 to TRBJ1-3, with D uncertain. V dropped 0 bases and J dropped 7 bases, with 7 bases sitting between them. The CDR3 has 13 amino acids. The germline gives CDR1 ENHRY, CDR2 SYGVKD. CDR3 region: CAISESGRNTIYF. CDR3 nucleotides: TGTGCCATCAGTGAGTCGGGGAGGAACACCATATATTTT.

This chain connects TRBV25-1 to TRBJ2-1; 14 nucleotides line up with TRBD2. Trimming at V came to 7 bases and at J to 2 bases, leaving 7 bases not matched to a gene. Germline CDR1 MGHDK, CDR2 SYGVNS. The CDR3 is 17 amino acids. The CDR3 bases are TGTGCCAGCAACCCTGGACTAGCGGGGGGTGCCTACAATGAGCAGTTCTTC. Translating it yields CASNPGLAGGAYNEQFF.

CDR3 nucleotides: TGTGCCAGCAGAGGACAGGGGAACACCGGGGAGCTGTTTTTT. Encoded protein: CASRGQGNTGELFF. The chain couples TRBV6-6 to TRBJ2-2, with 8 bases identical to TRBD1. The CDR3 is made up of 14 amino acids. Germline loops: CDR1 MNHNY, CDR2 SVGAGI (reference sequence). Trimming took 6 bases from V and 1 from J; bases not matched to a gene: 1.

The rearrangement joins TRBV30 to TRBJ2-2; D is possibly TRBD1 or TRBD2 (5 bases each). The V and J ends lost 2 bases and 7 bases respectively, with 14 bases between them. The CDR3 loop spans 14 amino acids. The V gene's germline CDR1 is GTSNPN and CDR2 SVGIG (reference sequence). In nucleotides, the CDR3 is TGTGCCTGGAGTCAGGACTTAAGGGGCGGGGAGCTGTTTTTT. This gives the protein CAWSQDLRGGELFF.

The chain is built from TRBV13 and TRBJ2-1; 9 bases agree with TRBD2. This CDR3 has 15 residues. In germline, CDR1 is PRHDT, CDR2 FYEKMQ (reference sequence). V gave up 5 bases and J gave up 9 bases; unmatched junction bases: 11. Here the CDR3 reads CASSRSGSPWGEQFF. The CDR3 bases are TGTGCCAGCAGCCGTAGCGGGAGCCCCTGGGGTGAGCAGTTCTTC.

This chain connects TRBV5-1 to TRBJ1-6; D call uncertain. Trimming removed 8 bases at V and 8 bases at J, with 11 bases between. Per the germline V gene, CDR1 is SGHRS and CDR2 is YFSETQ. This CDR3 has 12 amino acids. The CDR3 loop reads CASSKGDSPLHF. CDR3 coding DNA: TGCGCCAGTAGCAAGGGCGATTCACCCCTCCACTTT.

The chain links TRBV30 to TRBJ1-2; D gene ambiguous. The CDR3 has 14 amino acids. V was clipped by 5 bases and J by 2 bases, with 15 bases between them. Germline V gene data show CDR1 as GTSNPN and CDR2 as SVGIG (reference sequence). The CDR3 DNA follows: TGTGCCTGGGATTGGGGTCGCTCAAACTATGGCTACACCTTC. Translating it yields CAWDWGRSNYGYTF.